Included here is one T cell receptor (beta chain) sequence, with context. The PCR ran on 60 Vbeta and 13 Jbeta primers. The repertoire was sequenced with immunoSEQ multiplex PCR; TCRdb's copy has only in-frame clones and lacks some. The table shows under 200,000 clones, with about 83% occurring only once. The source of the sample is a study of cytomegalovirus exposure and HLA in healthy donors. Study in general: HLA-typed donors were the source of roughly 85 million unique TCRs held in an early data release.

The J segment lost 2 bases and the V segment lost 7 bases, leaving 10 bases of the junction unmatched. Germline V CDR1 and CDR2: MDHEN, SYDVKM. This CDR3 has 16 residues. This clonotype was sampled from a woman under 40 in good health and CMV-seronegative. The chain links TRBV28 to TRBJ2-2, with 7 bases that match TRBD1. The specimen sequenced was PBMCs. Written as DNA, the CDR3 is TGTGCCAGCAAACAAATAGGGACAGTAAACACCGGGGAGCTGTTTTTT. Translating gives CASKQIGTVNTGELFF.